This T cell receptor (beta chain) was captured by sequencing in a study of vaccination and CD4 T cells after COVID-19. Time point described: late sampling 161 to 241 days after vaccination in three convalescent patients. The treatment here: roughly 10-day PBMC culture with coronavirus spike peptide pools or control peptides (ViraFEST assay). The V segment lost 2 bases and the J segment 4 bases; nucleotides outside the gene matches: 8. The CDR3 has 15 residues. Germline assignment: CDR1 DFQATT and CDR2 SNEGSKA (reference sequence). Oncomine TCR Beta short-read sequencing was applied to DNA from cultured CD4+ T cells. TCRdb used MiXCR to reprocess the PCR reads, holding one entry per CDR3 protein. The table includes around 23,000 distinct CDR3 sequences, around two fifths detected once. A word on this clonotype: Its antigen is unknown.

The starting material was CD4+ T cells from blood, cultured in vitro, obtained about 7 months after SARS-CoV-2 vaccination. This TCR derives from a human donor who had recovered from COVID-19. The chain combines TRBV20-1 with TRBJ2-1; 7 positions agree with TRBD2. The CDR3 nucleotides read TGCAGTGCTAGACTCGGGAGGACGGGATACAATGAGCAGTTCTTC. Translation: CSARLGRTGYNEQFF.